The 19 T cell receptor beta chains in this list originate from one sample, sequenced in a study of blood T cell repertoires in COVID-19. Data came from immunoSEQ multiplex PCR; TCRdb stores just in-frame clones and leaves some out. Among 30,000 to 40,000 clones listed, under 90% were seen once. The source material was peripheral blood. The receptors come from a man aged 45 to 65 with acute or convalescent COVID-19.

A single count supports this clone. The rearrangement uses TRBV30 and TRBJ1-6; D not certain. V lost 0 bases and J lost 8, with 8 bases in between. CDR3 length equals 13 residues. Germline V gene lookup returns CDR1 GTSNPN and CDR2 SVGIG (reference sequence). CDR3 DNA sequence: TGTGCCTGGAGTGTACAAGAGGATTCACCCCTCCACTTT. This sequence encodes CAWSVQEDSPLHF. Complete variable domain (other parts from reference TRBV30 and TRBJ1-6): SQTIHQWPATLVQPVGSPLSLECTVEGTSNPNLYWYRQAAGRGLQLLFYSVGIGQISSEVPQNLSASRPQDRQFILSSKKLLLSDSGFYLCAWSVQEDSPLHFGNGTRLTVT.

The J gene is TRBJ2-3, the V gene TRBV7-3, with TRBD1 identical over 9 bases. The germline V gene encodes CDR1 SGHTA and CDR2 FQGTGA. The CDR3 extends over 16 amino acids. J gave up 1 base and V 4 bases, and 6 bases lay outside the gene matches. Here the CDR3 reads CASSSSTGGGTDTQYF. The CDR3 DNA reads TGTGCCAGCAGCTCCTCTACAGGGGGCGGCACAGATACGCAGTATTTT.

This clone appeared once. V and J are TRBV5-5 and TRBJ2-1, with TRBD2 identical over 7 bases. Germline V gene lookup returns CDR1 SGHKS and CDR2 YYEKEE (reference sequence). Unmatched junction bases numbered 14, after V lost 2 bases and J lost 9 bases. The CDR3 loop spans 16 amino acids. CDR3 bases: TGTGCCAGCAGCTTACCCATCTCCCCTAGCGGTGTTGAGCAGTTCTTC. Its translation is CASSLPISPSGVEQFF.

The chain uses TRBV28 and TRBJ2-7, with 11 bases identical to TRBD2. Germline V gives CDR1 MDHEN, CDR2 SYDVKM. Trimming took 3 bases from V and 0 from J; bases not matched to a gene: 4. The CDR3 is made up of 16 amino acids. The CDR3 region has the DNA TGTGCCAGCAGTTTCTTCCTAGCGGGGGGCTCCTACGAGCAGTACTTC. Protein: CASSFFLAGGSYEQYF.

The rearrangement uses TRBV19 and TRBJ1-2; TRBD1 aligns across 7 bases. The germline V gene has CDR1 LNHDA and CDR2 SQIVND (reference sequence). This CDR3 spans 15 amino acids. Losses at the gene ends were 3 bases for V and 2 bases for J; bases not matched to a gene: 6. The CDR3: CASSMDRPRNYGYTF. CDR3 nucleotide sequence: TGTGCCAGTAGTATGGACAGGCCTAGAAACTATGGCTACACCTTC.

The sample holds a few counts of this clone. The gene calls are TRBV5-6 and TRBJ1-5, with 7 bases matching TRBD1. J was trimmed by 5 bases and V by 0 bases; bases with no gene match: 2. The CDR3 is 14 residues long. From germline, CDR1 is SGHDT and CDR2 YYEEEE. This CDR3 reads CASSLGQGYQPQHF. For the CDR3, the DNA is TGTGCCAGCAGCTTGGGACAGGGCTATCAGCCCCAGCATTTT. Based on the CDR3 plus reference TRBV5-6 and TRBJ1-5, the full variable domain is DAGVTQSPTHLIKTRGQQVTLRCSPKSGHDTVSWYQQALGQGPQFIFQYYEEEERQRGNFPDRFSGHQFPNYSSELNVNALLLGDSALYLCASSLGQGYQPQHFGDGTRLSIL.

J is TRBJ1-3 and V is TRBV6-6, with 9 bases aligning to TRBD1. Germline-derived CDR1 and CDR2 are MNHNY and SVGAGI (reference sequence). CDR3 size: 15 residues. The J segment lost 4 bases and the V segment lost 7 bases, leaving 8 bases of the junction unmatched. The chain's CDR3 is CASTPDRGWGNTIYF. As DNA, the CDR3 is TGTGCCAGCACCCCCGACAGGGGGTGGGGAAACACCATATATTTT.

CDR3 bases: TGTGCCAGCACCCCCGGGACAGGGAGGACTGAAGCTTTCTTT. Protein sequence: CASTPGTGRTEAFF. This chain links TRBV7-9 with TRBJ1-1; 9 bases fit TRBD1. Losses at the gene ends were 7 bases for V and 5 bases for J; bases not matched to a gene: 8. CDR3 length: 14 residues. Germline assignment: CDR1 SEHNR and CDR2 FQNEAQ (reference sequence).

The rearrangement uses TRBV10-3 and TRBJ2-7; 8 bases are shared with TRBD1. Losses at the gene ends were 4 bases for V and 5 bases for J; bases not matched to a gene: 7. Germline V gene data show CDR1 as ENHRY and CDR2 as SYGVKD. The CDR3 totals 14 residues. CDR3 DNA sequence: TGTGCCATCAGTGGCAGGACAGGGCCCGACGAGCAGTACTTC. It yields the protein CAISGRTGPDEQYF.

The chain recombines TRBV5-1 with TRBJ2-7, with TRBD1 identical over 7 bases. The J segment lost 2 bases and the V segment lost 2 bases, leaving 4 bases of the junction unmatched. The CDR3 loop spans 14 amino acids. Germline V lookup: CDR1 SGHRS, CDR2 YFSETQ. In DNA, the CDR3 is TGCGCCAGCAGCTTATGGACAGGTCCCTACGAGCAGTACTTC. Its protein product is CASSLWTGPYEQYF.

The chain carries TRBV29-1 and TRBJ1-3; 7 nucleotides align to TRBD1. With 7 bases clipped from V and 0 bases from J, the junction kept 9 bases outside the gene matches. Germline CDR1 SQVTM, CDR2 ANQGSEA. The CDR3 runs to 15 residues. This chain's CDR3 is CSAGDRASSGNTIYF. As DNA, the CDR3 is TGCAGCGCGGGAGACAGGGCCTCCTCTGGAAACACCATATATTTT.

The genes are TRBV7-2 and TRBJ1-1; the D gene is possibly TRBD1 (5 bases). Germline lookup yields CDR1 SGHTA and CDR2 FQGNSA. CDR3 length equals 15 residues. Trimming stripped 5 bases from V and 1 base from J, with 14 bases between. CDR3 in amino acids: CASSVGHRRNTEAFF. CDR3 DNA sequence: TGTGCCAGCAGCGTGGGGCATAGGAGGAACACTGAAGCTTTCTTT.

V is TRBV6-1 and J is TRBJ2-3; 9 bases line up with TRBD2. Per the germline V gene, CDR1 is MNHNS and CDR2 is SASEGT. The CDR3 runs 16 residues. V lost 0 bases to trimming and J lost 3 bases; unmatched junction nucleotides: 4. The CDR3 coding sequence is TGTGCCAGCAGTGAAGCGGGCGGGGGGGCGACAGATACGCAGTATTTT. As protein: CASSEAGGGATDTQYF.

This chain connects TRBV5-1 to TRBJ2-7, with D perhaps TRBD1 (6 bases). V lost 4 bases and J lost 2, with 10 bases in between. The germline V gene has CDR1 SGHRS and CDR2 YFSETQ. CDR3 length equals 13 residues. The CDR3 nucleotides read TGCGCCAGCAGCGGGGGCAGAACCTACGAGCAGTACTTC. Translating it yields CASSGGRTYEQYF.

The gene calls are TRBV18 and TRBJ2-2, with D tentatively TRBD2 (6 bases). CDR3 size: 16 residues. Looked up from germline, CDR1 is KGHSH and CDR2 is LQKENI. Trimming removed 2 bases from V and 0 bases from J, with 10 bases in between. This CDR3 is CASSPSVAANTGELFF. CDR3 nucleotides: TGTGCCAGCTCACCATCGGTAGCGGCGAACACCGGGGAGCTGTTTTTT.

The V gene is TRBV6-5, the J gene TRBJ1-3, with 7 nucleotides matching TRBD1. V shed 11 bases and J 2 bases; nucleotides not matched to a gene: 6. The CDR3 loop spans 13 amino acids. Germline CDR1 is MNHEY and CDR2 is SVGAGI. For the CDR3, the DNA is TGTGCCTCGTTCCAGGGGGCTGGAAACACCATATATTTT. Amino acids: CASFQGAGNTIYF.

The V and J genes are TRBV3-1 (or the pseudogene TRBV3-2) and TRBJ1-2; D may be TRBD1 (5 bases). CDR1 is LGHDT, CDR2 YNNKEL, per germline (reference sequence). CDR3 length equals 13 residues. Trimming stripped 4 bases from V and 6 bases from J, with 12 bases between. CDR3 sequence reads: CASSPHAGDGYTF. CDR3 nucleotides: TGTGCCAGCAGCCCCCACGCGGGGGATGGCTACACCTTC.

V and J are TRBV10-3 and TRBJ1-2; weak D call: TRBD1 (5 bases). Per the germline V gene, CDR1 is ENHRY and CDR2 is SYGVKD. Trimming left V 2 bases short and J 5 bases short, with 15 bases between. This CDR3 is built from 15 residues. This chain's CDR3 is CAISEPSRASYGYTF. The CDR3 DNA follows: TGTGCCATCAGTGAGCCCAGCAGGGCGAGTTATGGCTACACCTTC.

The genes are TRBV10-3 and TRBJ2-5; D unresolved. The V end was cut by 4 bases, the J end by 3 bases, with 3 bases between. The CDR3 runs 11 residues. Germline-derived CDR1 and CDR2 are ENHRY and SYGVKD. The CDR3 protein is CAISAEETQYF. The CDR3 nucleotides read TGTGCCATCAGTGCAGAAGAGACCCAGTACTTC.